The rows below give T cell receptor beta chains drawn from one sample of a study of CD8 T cells in ankylosing spondylitis. MiXCR was run by TCRdb on the 5' RACE reads, yielding one entry per CDR3 protein. The profile shows about 150,000 distinct CDR3 sequences, about 6.7% of them singletons. The sequencing input was blood, either unsorted or a sorted T cell fraction (not recorded which). The receptor source for this set is a female donor with ankylosing spondylitis or in good health (not recorded which). Both conserved end residues are part of each CDR3. D genes are given only for firm matches. Part of the rows lack a size; the others show once, few, many or a class for expanded clones.

CDR3 DNA: TGTGCCAGCAGTTCCACCCGAGCAGTCACCGGAGGGAATGAGCAGTTCTTC
CDR3 protein: CASSSTRAVTGGNEQFF
D gene: .
clone size: few
V gene: TRBV12-3/TRBV12-4
J gene: TRBJ2-1
CDR3 length: 17

CDR3 DNA: TGTGCCAGCAGTTACTCGAACAGGGCGGGTGAGCAGTTCTTC
CDR3 protein: CASSYSNRAGEQFF
D gene: .
clone size: many
V gene: TRBV6-5
J gene: TRBJ2-1
CDR3 length: 14

CDR3 DNA: TGTGCCTGGGAAACTAGCGGGGGGTACAATGAGCAGTTCTTC
CDR3 protein: CAWETSGGYNEQFF
D gene: TRBD2
clone size: many
V gene: TRBV30
J gene: TRBJ2-1
CDR3 length: 14

CDR3 DNA: TGTGCCAGTAGTATAGCAGGGGGCGGCTACGAGCAGTACTTC
CDR3 protein: CASSIAGGGYEQYF
D gene: TRBD1
clone size: many
V gene: TRBV19
J gene: TRBJ2-7
CDR3 length: 14

CDR3 DNA: TGCGCCAGCAGCGGGAGGACAGGGGGGGCATGGAATGAGCAGTTCTTC
CDR3 protein: CASSGRTGGAWNEQFF
D gene: TRBD1
clone size: many
V gene: TRBV5-1
J gene: TRBJ2-1
CDR3 length: 16

CDR3 DNA: TGTGCCAGCAGCTTAACCGCGGGATATGGCTACACCTTC
CDR3 protein: CASSLTAGYGYTF
D gene: .
clone size: few
V gene: TRBV7-3
J gene: TRBJ1-2
CDR3 length: 13

CDR3 DNA: TGTGCCAGCAGCTCGTGGTCCCGCTCCCCCGAAAAACTGTTTTTT
CDR3 protein: CASSSWSRSPEKLFF
D gene: .
clone size: many
V gene: TRBV11-2
J gene: TRBJ1-4
CDR3 length: 15

CDR3 DNA: TGTGCCACCCGGGCGGGGGCGAGGAATGAGCAGTTCTTC
CDR3 protein: CATRAGARNEQFF
D gene: .
clone size: many
V gene: TRBV12-3/TRBV12-4
J gene: TRBJ2-1
CDR3 length: 13

CDR3 DNA: TGCGCCAGCAGCTACCTTTTGAGGGGCCTGCAAGGGGTGAACACTGAAGCTTTCTTT
CDR3 protein: CASSYLLRGLQGVNTEAFF
D gene: .
clone size: many
V gene: TRBV5-1
J gene: TRBJ1-1
CDR3 length: 19

CDR3 DNA: TGTGCCAGCAGCCAAGATCCCCGTTCAGGAATTAACCGATATAGCAATCAGCCCCAGCATTTT
CDR3 protein: CASSQDPRSGINRYSNQPQHF
D gene: .
clone size: many
V gene: TRBV14
J gene: TRBJ1-5
CDR3 length: 21

CDR3 DNA: TGCAGTGCTGAGGACGGCGAAATCCCCTCCTACGAGCAGTACTTC
CDR3 protein: CSAEDGEIPSYEQYF
D gene: .
clone size: many
V gene: TRBV20-1
J gene: TRBJ2-7
CDR3 length: 15

CDR3 DNA: TGTGCCAGCAGCCCAACAGGGCTCTATGGCTACACCTTC
CDR3 protein: CASSPTGLYGYTF
D gene: .
clone size: .
V gene: TRBV12-3/TRBV12-4
J gene: TRBJ1-2
CDR3 length: 13

CDR3 DNA: TGTGCCAGCAGTGAATACGCGGGGGGTCGCACAGATACGCAGTATTTT
CDR3 protein: CASSEYAGGRTDTQYF
D gene: TRBD2
clone size: many
V gene: TRBV6-1
J gene: TRBJ2-3
CDR3 length: 16

CDR3 DNA: TGTGCCAGTAGTGGCACTTATGGCTACACCTTC
CDR3 protein: CASSGTYGYTF
D gene: .
clone size: many
V gene: TRBV19
J gene: TRBJ1-2
CDR3 length: 11

CDR3 DNA: TGTGCCAGCAGCTTCCCAGGGCTCTATGGCTACACCTTC
CDR3 protein: CASSFPGLYGYTF
D gene: .
clone size: .
V gene: TRBV7-2
J gene: TRBJ1-2
CDR3 length: 13

CDR3 DNA: TGTGCCAGCAGCTTAAATAGCTTCGCTTCAGATACGCAGTATTTT
CDR3 protein: CASSLNSFASDTQYF
D gene: .
clone size: .
V gene: TRBV7-2
J gene: TRBJ2-3
CDR3 length: 15

CDR3 DNA: TGTGCCAGCACCCTGGGGGGACAGGTATCCTACAATGAGCAGTTCTTC
CDR3 protein: CASTLGGQVSYNEQFF
D gene: TRBD1
clone size: many
V gene: TRBV12-3/TRBV12-4
J gene: TRBJ2-1
CDR3 length: 16

CDR3 DNA: TGTGCCAGCAGTCCGACAGGGGACACAGATACGCAGTATTTT
CDR3 protein: CASSPTGDTDTQYF
D gene: TRBD1
clone size: many
V gene: TRBV12-3/TRBV12-4
J gene: TRBJ2-3
CDR3 length: 14

CDR3 DNA: TGTGCCAGCAGGCTGTCCCGTGTAAACACCATATATTTT
CDR3 protein: CASRLSRVNTIYF
D gene: .
clone size: many
V gene: TRBV6-6
J gene: TRBJ1-3
CDR3 length: 13

CDR3 DNA: TGTGCCACCAGCAGTGGCCCGACCTGGGTTCCTGAGCAGTTCTTC
CDR3 protein: CATSSGPTWVPEQFF
D gene: .
clone size: many
V gene: TRBV15
J gene: TRBJ2-1
CDR3 length: 15

CDR3 DNA: TGCAGTGCTAGAGCTGTAGGACTAGCGGGGCCAGATACGCAGTATTTT
CDR3 protein: CSARAVGLAGPDTQYF
D gene: TRBD2
clone size: many
V gene: TRBV20-1
J gene: TRBJ2-3
CDR3 length: 16

CDR3 DNA: TGTGCCAGCAGCCCTAGTGGGGGGATGCATAATTCACCCCTCCACTTT
CDR3 protein: CASSPSGGMHNSPLHF
D gene: .
clone size: many
V gene: TRBV7-2
J gene: TRBJ1-6
CDR3 length: 16

CDR3 DNA: TGTGCCAGCAGCCCAGACAGGCCGAACACCGGGGAGCTGTTTTTT
CDR3 protein: CASSPDRPNTGELFF
D gene: .
clone size: many
V gene: TRBV12-3/TRBV12-4
J gene: TRBJ2-2
CDR3 length: 15

CDR3 DNA: TGTGCCAGCAGTACACCCGCCCTCCAGGCGGGGGCCCGCACAGATACGCAGTATTTT
CDR3 protein: CASSTPALQAGARTDTQYF
D gene: .
clone size: many
V gene: TRBV6-1
J gene: TRBJ2-3
CDR3 length: 19

CDR3 DNA: TGCGCCAGCAGCCAATTTACCCGGGTGGATACCTACGAGCAGTACTTC
CDR3 protein: CASSQFTRVDTYEQYF
D gene: .
clone size: many
V gene: TRBV4-1
J gene: TRBJ2-7
CDR3 length: 16

CDR3 DNA: TGCAGTGTCCCAGCGGCCGGGGGGCATAATGAGCAGTTCTTC
CDR3 protein: CSVPAAGGHNEQFF
D gene: .
clone size: many
V gene: TRBV20-1
J gene: TRBJ2-1
CDR3 length: 14

CDR3 DNA: TGTGCCAGCAGTCTCCTTATAAATTACGAGCAGTACTTC
CDR3 protein: CASSLLINYEQYF
D gene: .
clone size: many
V gene: TRBV7-8
J gene: TRBJ2-7
CDR3 length: 13

CDR3 DNA: TGTGCCAGCAGCTCTCAGTGGGACACCGGCATTTCGGCTGAGCAGTTCTTC
CDR3 protein: CASSSQWDTGISAEQFF
D gene: .
clone size: many
V gene: TRBV13
J gene: TRBJ2-1
CDR3 length: 17

CDR3 DNA: TGCAGTGCTAGAGATCGGCGGGGTTTTGATACGCAGTATTTT
CDR3 protein: CSARDRRGFDTQYF
D gene: .
clone size: many
V gene: TRBV20-1
J gene: TRBJ2-3
CDR3 length: 14

CDR3 DNA: TGTGCCAGCAGTTTGAGTTGGAGATCTGCTGAAGCTTTCTTT
CDR3 protein: CASSLSWRSAEAFF
D gene: .
clone size: many
V gene: TRBV27
J gene: TRBJ1-1
CDR3 length: 14

CDR3 DNA: TGCGCCAGCAGCCGGACCCCAAATCAGCCCCAGCATTTT
CDR3 protein: CASSRTPNQPQHF
D gene: .
clone size: many
V gene: TRBV5-1
J gene: TRBJ1-5
CDR3 length: 13

CDR3 DNA: TGTGCCACCAGCAGAGAACAGGGCAGCAATCAGCCCCAGCATTTT
CDR3 protein: CATSREQGSNQPQHF
D gene: .
clone size: many
V gene: TRBV15
J gene: TRBJ1-5
CDR3 length: 15

CDR3 DNA: TGCAGTGCAGATCTCCGGGACACCAGGATATACAATGAGCAGTTCTTC
CDR3 protein: CSADLRDTRIYNEQFF
D gene: .
clone size: many
V gene: TRBV20-1
J gene: TRBJ2-1
CDR3 length: 16

CDR3 DNA: TGCGCCAGCAGCGCTCCAGGGGGTCGGAACACCGGGGAGCTGTTTTTT
CDR3 protein: CASSAPGGRNTGELFF
D gene: TRBD1
clone size: many
V gene: TRBV5-1
J gene: TRBJ2-2
CDR3 length: 16

CDR3 DNA: TGTGCCACCAGCAGAACGGAGACTGAAGCTTTCTTT
CDR3 protein: CATSRTETEAFF
D gene: .
clone size: many
V gene: TRBV15
J gene: TRBJ1-1
CDR3 length: 12

CDR3 DNA: TGTGCCAGCAGCTTCGACCCTGGGGCCAACGTCCTGACTTTC
CDR3 protein: CASSFDPGANVLTF
D gene: .
clone size: .
V gene: TRBV7-9
J gene: TRBJ2-6
CDR3 length: 14

CDR3 DNA: TGTGCCAGCAGCTTAGTAGCGGGGGGAGAGACCCAGTACTTC
CDR3 protein: CASSLVAGGETQYF
D gene: TRBD2
clone size: many
V gene: TRBV7-6
J gene: TRBJ2-5
CDR3 length: 14

CDR3 DNA: TGTGCCGCAGGTCGGGACAGCTCCTACAATGAGCAGTTCTTC
CDR3 protein: CAAGRDSSYNEQFF
D gene: TRBD1
clone size: few
V gene: TRBV7-9
J gene: TRBJ2-1
CDR3 length: 14